This T cell receptor (beta chain) was profiled in a study of T cell responses to AZD1222 COVID-19 vaccine. Study-wide points: Donors were mostly white British, more females; clonal diversity possibly underestimated.

About this clone itself: The antigen remains undetermined.

Libraries were prepared by immunoSEQ multiplex PCR; TCRdb keeps only in-frame clonotypes and omits some of them. This table has under 150,000 clones, about 91% appearing once. The CDR3 is 13 amino acids. V was cut by 0 bases and J by 8 bases, with 8 bases left in between. The germline CDR1 and CDR2 sequences are MRHNA and SNTAGT. The receptor was derived from an adult who received the AZD1222 COVID-19 vaccine. J is TRBJ2-1 and V is TRBV6-4; D not certain. The specimen comprised peripheral blood, sampled 28 days after the second AZD1222 dose. CDR3 nucleotide sequence: TGTGCCAGCAGTGACTCTGGTGGGGATGAGCAGTTCTTC. Its translation is CASSDSGGDEQFF.